This is a list of T cell receptor beta chains from one sample in a study of blood T cell repertoires in COVID-19. TCRdb's table, derived via immunoSEQ multiplex PCR, lists solely in-frame clones and lacks some. The table has 200,000 to 300,000 clones, over 80% seen once. Sequenced sample: PBMCs or T cells enriched from blood (not recorded which). The source is a woman between 25 and 40 years old with acute COVID-19. The conserved cysteine and the conserved F or W are not part of the CDR3 here. A D gene is named only where the DNA matches it firmly. Size is omitted from some rows. Given values are once, few, many or a class for expanded clones.

abundance,v_gene,j_gene,d_gene,CDR3aa
-,TRBV20-1,TRBJ2-3,-,SAPSADTQY
-,TRBV4-1,TRBJ1-2,TRBD1,ASSTRTGRKNGYT
-,TRBV4-3,TRBJ1-4,-,ASSPESRGVNEKLF
-,TRBV18,TRBJ1-1,-,ASSPRAGNTEAF
-,TRBV3-1/TRBV3-2,TRBJ1-2,-,ASSQDSVGTGEYGYT
-,TRBV4-1,TRBJ1-1,-,ASSPRRAGDTEAF
once,TRBV11-2,TRBJ2-1,TRBD2,ASSLEPGLYNEQF
-,TRBV21-1,TRBJ1-4,-,ASSNPGTGGCNEKLF
-,TRBV6-5,TRBJ1-3,TRBD1,ASAPGTGYGNTIY
once,TRBV30,TRBJ1-5,-,AWSPPSVDIAFDQPQH